This T cell receptor (beta chain) was identified in a study of T cell responses to AZD1222 COVID-19 vaccine. General study points: White British donors predominated, females outnumbered males, and clonal diversity was possibly underestimated.

Worth noting for this clone: As yet, its antigen is unknown.

Sequencing used immunoSEQ multiplex PCR; TCRdb keeps in-frame clones, though not all of them. The table lists 140,000 to 150,000 clones, about nine tenths of them singletons. Trimming removed 5 bases at V and 6 bases at J, with 14 bases between. The CDR3 loop spans 14 amino acids. Germline values: CDR1 SEHNR, CDR2 FQNEAQ (reference sequence). The TCR originated in an adult in good health. The sample was peripheral blood, taken on day 0 of AZD1222 vaccination. The chain has TRBV7-9 and TRBJ1-5; D perhaps matches TRBD1 (6 bases). The CDR3 coding sequence is TGTGCCAGCAGCCAGGGCCTAGGGGGTCAGCCCCAGCATTTT. Translated, it gives CASSQGLGGQPQHF.